These T cell receptor beta chains were read from a single sample in a study of cytomegalovirus exposure and HLA in healthy donors. This table comes from immunoSEQ multiplex PCR, and its TCRdb copy is limited to in-frame clones, with some not included. The data show approximately 71,000 clones, about 94% seen once. Sequencing was done on a sample of PBMCs. All receptors come from a woman aged 18-29 years in good health and CMV-seronegative. Both conserved end residues are part of each CDR3. Each record gives: V gene, D gene, J gene, clone size, CDR3 protein, CDR3 DNA. The D gene is left open where the match is weak. Some rows mark clone size as missing; the rest say once, few, many or name a class of expanded clone.

TRBV6-1	.	TRBJ2-4	.	CASSEEGGGKNIQYF	TGTGCCAGCAGTGAAGAGGGAGGAGGCAAAAACATTCAGTACTTC
TRBV7-9	TRBD2	TRBJ2-1	.	CASSLGLAGGPSYNEQFF	TGTGCCAGCAGCTTAGGGCTAGCGGGGGGGCCCTCCTACAATGAGCAGTTCTTC
TRBV10-2	.	TRBJ1-4	.	CASSLGGATNEKLFF	TGCGCCAGCAGCCTAGGGGGAGCAACTAATGAAAAACTGTTTTTT
TRBV9	TRBD1	TRBJ1-3	once	CASSAGGQGAGNTIYF	TGTGCCAGCAGCGCGGGGGGCCAGGGGGCAGGAAACACCATATATTTT
TRBV5-8	.	TRBJ1-1	.	CASSFPTVNTEAFF	TGTGCCAGCAGCTTTCCGACAGTGAACACTGAAGCTTTCTTT
TRBV25-1	.	TRBJ1-2	.	CASSEYSARSYTF	TGTGCCAGCAGTGAATACTCTGCCAGGAGCTACACCTTC
TRBV2	TRBD2	TRBJ2-7	.	CAIRGQRGYEQYF	TGTGCCATCCGGGGTCAGCGGGGTTACGAGCAGTACTTC
TRBV29-1	TRBD2	TRBJ2-1	.	CSVEDEREGHYNEQFF	TGCAGCGTTGAAGATGAGCGGGAGGGCCACTACAATGAGCAGTTCTTC
TRBV7-3	TRBD2	TRBJ2-2	.	CASSFSTSGGANTGELFF	TGTGCCAGCAGCTTTTCAACTAGCGGGGGGGCGAACACCGGGGAGCTGTTTTTT
TRBV27	TRBD2	TRBJ2-1	.	CASSRGEGEQFF	TGTGCCAGCAGTCGCGGGGAGGGTGAGCAGTTCTTC
TRBV5-1	.	TRBJ2-2	.	CASSLTTANTGELFF	TGCGCCAGCAGCTTGACCACAGCGAACACCGGGGAGCTGTTTTTT
TRBV19	TRBD1	TRBJ2-3	.	CASSPGDREVDTQYF	TGTGCCAGTAGCCCCGGGGACAGGGAGGTTGATACGCAGTATTTT
TRBV6-1	TRBD1	TRBJ2-7	.	CASSDTGTGDEQYF	TGTGCCAGCAGTGACACCGGGACAGGGGACGAGCAGTACTTC
TRBV2	.	TRBJ1-5	.	CASSVQGIGNQPQHF	TGTGCCAGCAGTGTCCAGGGGATCGGCAATCAGCCCCAGCATTTT
TRBV2	TRBD1	TRBJ1-4	.	CASRGTGGNEKLFF	TGTGCCAGCAGGGGGACAGGGGGAAATGAAAAACTGTTTTTT
TRBV29-1	.	TRBJ2-4	.	CSVEAPGTNIQYF	TGCAGCGTTGAAGCACCGGGAACCAACATTCAGTACTTC
TRBV5-6	TRBD2	TRBJ2-2	.	CASSLGEMRLAGTGELFF	TGTGCCAGCAGCTTGGGGGAAATGCGACTAGCGGGAACCGGGGAGCTGTTTTTT
TRBV9	TRBD1	TRBJ1-1	.	CASSVTTGENTEAFF	TGTGCCAGCAGCGTAACAACAGGGGAGAACACTGAAGCTTTCTTT
TRBV28	TRBD1	TRBJ2-7	.	CASSSSTGISHEQYF	TGTGCCAGCAGTTCCTCGACAGGGATCTCCCACGAGCAGTACTTC
TRBV15	.	TRBJ2-1	once	CATSRGSSRSYNEQFF	TGTGCCACCAGCAGAGGTAGTAGCCGGTCCTACAATGAGCAGTTCTTC
TRBV9	.	TRBJ2-3	.	CASSGAGYDTDTQYF	TGTGCCAGCAGCGGAGCAGGGTATGACACAGATACGCAGTATTTT
TRBV25-1	.	TRBJ1-2	.	CASSELTRSGYGYTF	TGTGCCAGCAGTGAACTGACGCGCTCGGGGTATGGCTACACCTTC
TRBV9	.	TRBJ2-7	.	CASSGAYEQYF	TGTGCCAGCAGCGGCGCCTACGAGCAGTACTTC
TRBV6-6	TRBD1	TRBJ1-2	once	CASSSSGTGGNYGYTF	TGTGCCAGCAGTTCGTCCGGGACAGGCGGAAACTATGGCTACACCTTC
TRBV6-6	.	TRBJ2-1	once	CASSTQGGSYNEQFF	TGTGCCAGCAGTACCCAGGGGGGCTCCTACAATGAGCAGTTCTTC
TRBV6-4	TRBD2	TRBJ2-2	.	CASSDWTSGNTGELFF	TGTGCCAGCAGTGACTGGACTAGCGGTAACACCGGGGAGCTGTTTTTT
TRBV4-2	.	TRBJ2-3	.	CASSQETATSTDTQYF	TGTGCCAGCAGCCAGGAGACCGCGACCAGCACAGATACGCAGTATTTT
TRBV9	TRBD1	TRBJ2-2	.	CASDRADGELFF	TGTGCCAGCGACAGGGCCGACGGGGAGCTGTTTTTT
TRBV2	.	TRBJ2-7	few	CASSSDSYEQYF	TGTGCCAGCAGTAGCGATTCCTACGAGCAGTACTTC
TRBV27	.	TRBJ1-2	.	CASSLGRGDGYTF	TGTGCCAGCAGTTTAGGCAGGGGTGATGGCTACACCTTC
TRBV5-1	.	TRBJ2-1	.	CASSGIGLEGLGRHEQFF	TGCGCCAGCAGCGGAATAGGCCTCGAGGGACTGGGTCGACATGAGCAGTTCTTC
TRBV25-1	.	TRBJ2-1	.	CASSVGGHAYYNEQFF	TGTGCCAGCAGTGTAGGGGGACACGCGTACTACAATGAGCAGTTCTTC
TRBV5-1	.	TRBJ2-3	.	CASSLEGADTQYF	TGCGCCAGCAGCTTGGAGGGGGCAGATACGCAGTATTTT
TRBV9	.	TRBJ1-1	.	CASSPRTAMNTEAFF	TGTGCCAGCAGCCCCCGGACAGCCATGAACACTGAAGCTTTCTTT
TRBV29-1	TRBD2	TRBJ2-2	.	CSALTSDNTGELFF	TGCAGCGCCCTTACTAGCGACAACACCGGGGAGCTGTTTTTT
TRBV9	.	TRBJ1-2	.	CASTEPGNNYGYTF	TGTGCCAGCACCGAACCCGGGAATAACTATGGCTACACCTTC
TRBV27	TRBD1	TRBJ2-7	.	CASSPGTGYEQYF	TGTGCCAGCAGTCCCGGGACAGGGTACGAGCAGTACTTC
TRBV6-5	TRBD1	TRBJ1-1	.	CASSRGMNTEAFF	TGTGCCAGCAGCAGGGGGATGAACACTGAAGCTTTCTTT
TRBV7-2	.	TRBJ2-3	.	CASSLMGPAADTQYF	TGTGCCAGCAGCTTAATGGGGCCAGCTGCAGATACGCAGTATTTT
TRBV6-6	TRBD2	TRBJ2-1	.	CASSSSLAGGPNEQFF	TGTGCCAGCAGTTCATCACTAGCGGGGGGGCCCAATGAGCAGTTCTTC
TRBV30	.	TRBJ2-1	.	CAWSLEVGSYNEQFF	TGTGCCTGGAGCCTTGAGGTGGGCTCCTACAATGAGCAGTTCTTC
TRBV12-5	.	TRBJ1-6	.	CASGLRTLWHRRFNSPLHF	TGTGCTAGTGGCCTGAGAACCCTTTGGCATCGGAGGTTTAATTCACCCCTCCACTTT
TRBV5-5	.	TRBJ1-2	.	CASSSTGPPGYTF	TGTGCCAGCAGCTCCACAGGCCCACCTGGCTACACCTTC
TRBV27	.	TRBJ1-5	.	CASTPVGDSNQPQHF	TGTGCCAGCACCCCGGTAGGGGATAGCAATCAGCCCCAGCATTTT
TRBV6-6	.	TRBJ1-5	.	CASSYSARVGNQPQHF	TGTGCCAGCAGTTACTCCGCCAGGGTGGGCAATCAGCCCCAGCATTTT
TRBV27	TRBD2	TRBJ2-1	.	CASRPAGGLHNEQFF	TGTGCCAGCAGACCGGCGGGAGGGCTCCATAATGAGCAGTTCTTC
TRBV7-2	TRBD2	TRBJ2-1	.	CASSLPQRGPTYNEQFF	TGTGCCAGCAGCTTACCCCAGCGGGGGCCTACCTACAATGAGCAGTTCTTC
TRBV5-6	TRBD2	TRBJ2-4	once	CASRPGGLAKNIQYF	TGTGCCAGCAGGCCGGGGGGGTTGGCCAAAAACATTCAGTACTTC
TRBV7-2	TRBD2	TRBJ2-1	.	CASTGSGTSYNEQFF	TGTGCCAGCACCGGTAGCGGGACGTCCTACAATGAGCAGTTCTTC
TRBV7-3	TRBD2	TRBJ2-7	.	CASSIGLGSYEQYF	TGTGCCAGCAGCATCGGACTAGGATCCTACGAGCAGTACTTC
TRBV4-3	TRBD2	TRBJ2-2	.	CASSQDTSGRSGELFF	TGCGCCAGCAGCCAAGATACTAGCGGGAGGAGCGGGGAGCTGTTTTTT
TRBV5-6	TRBD2	TRBJ2-3	.	CASSGGTSFNQDTQYF	TGTGCCAGCAGCGGTGGGACTAGTTTTAATCAAGATACGCAGTATTTT
TRBV11-2	.	TRBJ2-7	.	CASNQLEVFREQYF	TGTGCCAGCAACCAACTCGAGGTTTTTCGCGAGCAGTACTTC
TRBV5-8	.	TRBJ1-1	.	CASSSDKNTEAFF	TGTGCCAGCAGCTCGGACAAGAACACTGAAGCTTTCTTT
TRBV2	TRBD1	TRBJ1-1	.	CASRTGRGGVNTEAFF	TGTGCCAGCAGGACAGGGCGGGGTGGGGTGAACACTGAAGCTTTCTTT